This is a list of T cell receptor beta chains from one sample in a study of T cell changes during pregnancy in multiple sclerosis. Only in-frame clones appear in the TCRdb table, and some are missing; sequencing was by immunoSEQ multiplex PCR. The profile shows more than 11,000 clones, approximately 95% of them singletons. The source material was peripheral blood, sampled in the second trimester of pregnancy. Source of these receptors: a female donor in good health, enrolled as a control in a pregnancy study. CDR3s include the opening cysteine and the closing phenylalanine or tryptophan. D genes are given only for firm matches. Size is omitted from some rows. Given values are once, few, many or a class for expanded clones.

>TRBJ2-1|16|.|TRBV9|.
TGTGCCAGCAGCGTAGCCGCCCCGGGACTTTACAATGAGCAGTTCTTC
CASSVAAPGLYNEQFF
>TRBJ2-7|15|TRBD1|TRBV27|.
TGTGCCAGCAGTTTGGACAGGGGCTTCTCCTACGAGCAGTACTTC
CASSLDRGFSYEQYF
>TRBJ1-2|13|.|TRBV19|.
TGTGCCAGTAGTTTCAGGGAGGGGTATGGCTACACCTTC
CASSFREGYGYTF
>TRBJ1-2|15|TRBD1|TRBV2|.
TGTGCCAGCAGTGAGACACTACAGGGGAGCTATGGCTACACCTTC
CASSETLQGSYGYTF
>TRBJ2-4|15|.|TRBV19|.
TGTGCCAGTAGTATAGGGCCACCCCCTCAAAACATTCAGTACTTC
CASSIGPPPQNIQYF
>TRBJ2-5|14|TRBD1|TRBV7-3|.
TGTGCCAGCAGCTTAGGAGGACAGGAAGAGACCCAGTACTTC
CASSLGGQEETQYF
>TRBJ1-3|14|.|TRBV29-1|.
TGCAGCGTTGATCGACTGGATGCTGGAAACACCATATATTTT
CSVDRLDAGNTIYF
>TRBJ2-3|15|.|TRBV9|.
TGTGCCAGCAGCGTAACAACAGGTCGCACAGATACGCAGTATTTT
CASSVTTGRTDTQYF
>TRBJ1-2|17|TRBD1|TRBV5-1|.
TGCGCCAGCAGCCTAAACCGGGGACAGGGGGACGACTATGGCTACACCTTC
CASSLNRGQGDDYGYTF
>TRBJ2-7|15|.|TRBV14|.
TGTGCCAGCAGCCAAGGAGGCTGGAGCTCCTACGAGCAGTACTTC
CASSQGGWSSYEQYF
>TRBJ2-7|14|.|TRBV19|.
TGTGCCAGTAAGCGCGAGACAGCCGCAGGGGAGCAGTACTTC
CASKRETAAGEQYF
>TRBJ2-1|14|TRBD1|TRBV7-2|once
TGTGCCAGCAGCCCCTGGGACAGGATCAGTGAGCAGTTCTTC
CASSPWDRISEQFF
>TRBJ2-5|15|.|TRBV5-1|.
TGCGCCAGCAGCTTGGCTACAGGGTACCAAGAGACCCAGTACTTC
CASSLATGYQETQYF
>TRBJ2-5|15|TRBD2|TRBV28|.
TGTGCCAGCAGTTTATCGGGACTAGGAGGGGAGACCCAGTACTTC
CASSLSGLGGETQYF
>TRBJ2-1|19|TRBD2|TRBV7-9|.
TGTGCCAGCAGCCACGGACTAGCGGGAGGGCCAGGCTCCTACAATGAGCAGTTCTTC
CASSHGLAGGPGSYNEQFF
>TRBJ2-5|13|TRBD1|TRBV29-1|.
TGCAGCGTTGGACGGACAGGGGGCAAGACCCAGTACTTC
CSVGRTGGKTQYF
>TRBJ1-1|16|TRBD1|TRBV7-3|.
TGTGCCAGCAGCTTAAGAGGGGGCGCCGAAAACACTGAAGCTTTCTTT
CASSLRGGAENTEAFF
>TRBJ1-5|13|.|TRBV7-8|.
TGTGCCAGCAGCTTATTCCCGGATCAGCCCCAGCATTTT
CASSLFPDQPQHF
>TRBJ1-5|15|TRBD1|TRBV9|.
TGTGCCAGCAGCCGGGAGGGGGACAGAAATCAGCCCCAGCATTTT
CASSREGDRNQPQHF
>TRBJ2-1|15|TRBD2|TRBV5-4|.
TGTGCCAGCAGCCCCTGGACTAGCGGTAGGAATGAGCAGTTCTTC
CASSPWTSGRNEQFF
>TRBJ1-3|13|TRBD1|TRBV6-1|.
TGTGCCACCGACAGGGGGCAAGGAAACACCATATATTTT
CATDRGQGNTIYF
>TRBJ2-7|15|.|TRBV9|once
TGTGCCAGCAGCGTAGATCTGGGGGCCTGGGGCGAGCAGTACTTC
CASSVDLGAWGEQYF
>TRBJ2-7|15|TRBD1|TRBV15|.
TGTGCCACCAGCAGAGGGGTACAACAGGGGTACGAGCAGTACTTC
CATSRGVQQGYEQYF
>TRBJ1-2|14|.|TRBV7-2|.
TGTGCCAGCAGCTTAGACGGTGGGCGCGGGGGCTACACCTTC
CASSLDGGRGGYTF
>TRBJ1-1|12|TRBD1|TRBV11-2|.
TGTGCCAGCAGGACAGGGGGAACTGAAGCTTTCTTT
CASRTGGTEAFF
>TRBJ2-7|12|TRBD1|TRBV5-5|.
TGTGCCAGCAGCTCTGGACAGGGGACCTGGTACTTC
CASSSGQGTWYF
>TRBJ1-2|11|.|TRBV20-1|.
TGCAGTGCTAGATCCAGGCGCGGCTACACCTTC
CSARSRRGYTF
>TRBJ1-2|13|.|TRBV5-4|few
TGTGCCAGCAGCTCGAACCAGAACTATGGCTACACCTTC
CASSSNQNYGYTF
>TRBJ1-4|15|.|TRBV18|.
TGTGCCAGCTCACCTGGACAGTCTAGGACGGAAAAACTGTTTTTT
CASSPGQSRTEKLFF
>TRBJ1-1|14|.|TRBV2|.
TGTGCCAGCAGTTCCCCAGTGGTCAGCACTGAAGCTTTCTTT
CASSSPVVSTEAFF
>TRBJ1-2|13|.|TRBV28|.
TGTGCCAGCAGTTTAGGGCAGGGGCATGGCTACACCTTC
CASSLGQGHGYTF
>TRBJ2-2|17|TRBD2|TRBV19|once
TGTGCCAGTAGTATCGGGCCTAGCGGATCTCACACCGGGGAGCTGTTTTTT
CASSIGPSGSHTGELFF
>TRBJ2-1|16|TRBD2|TRBV4-3|.
TGCGCCAGCAGCCAAGATCTTACAGCGGGAGGGCCTTTTACGTTCTTC
CASSQDLTAGGPFTFF
>TRBJ2-1|15|.|TRBV7-2|.
TGTGCCAGCAGCTTAGCGCGAGGGACCTACAATGAGCAGTTCTTC
CASSLARGTYNEQFF
>TRBJ2-6|15|.|TRBV7-2|.
TGTGCCAGCAGCTTTTCGGGGGCTGGGGCCAACGTCCTGACTTTC
CASSFSGAGANVLTF
>TRBJ1-2|14|TRBD1|TRBV2|.
TGTGCCAGCAATGCCCTGACAGGGGAATATGGCTACACCTTC
CASNALTGEYGYTF
>TRBJ1-2|16|TRBD1|TRBV7-9|.
TGTGCCAGCAGCTCCGCGGACACAGGGGGCAACTATGGCTACACCTTC
CASSSADTGGNYGYTF
>TRBJ2-7|17|.|TRBV5-6|.
TGTGCCAGCAGCTCCTCCGTGCGCATCCTTAGCTCCTACGAGCAGTACTTC
CASSSSVRILSSYEQYF
>TRBJ2-4|12|.|TRBV13|.
TGTGCCAGCAGCCCTGCCAAAAACATTCAGTACTTC
CASSPAKNIQYF
>TRBJ2-7|14|TRBD2|TRBV6-5|.
TGTGCCAGCAGTTGGGGACTAGCCCCGGGCGAGCAGTACTTC
CASSWGLAPGEQYF
>TRBJ2-1|14|TRBD2|TRBV10-3|.
TGTGCCATCAGGGCTAGCGGGAGGGTCAATGAGCAGTTCTTC
CAIRASGRVNEQFF
>TRBJ1-2|14|TRBD1|TRBV19|.
TGTGCCAGTAGTATAGAGGACAGGAGATATGGCTACACCTTC
CASSIEDRRYGYTF
>TRBJ1-1|14|TRBD1|TRBV25-1|.
TGTGCCAGCAGTGACAACAGGGGGGACACTGAAGCTTTCTTT
CASSDNRGDTEAFF